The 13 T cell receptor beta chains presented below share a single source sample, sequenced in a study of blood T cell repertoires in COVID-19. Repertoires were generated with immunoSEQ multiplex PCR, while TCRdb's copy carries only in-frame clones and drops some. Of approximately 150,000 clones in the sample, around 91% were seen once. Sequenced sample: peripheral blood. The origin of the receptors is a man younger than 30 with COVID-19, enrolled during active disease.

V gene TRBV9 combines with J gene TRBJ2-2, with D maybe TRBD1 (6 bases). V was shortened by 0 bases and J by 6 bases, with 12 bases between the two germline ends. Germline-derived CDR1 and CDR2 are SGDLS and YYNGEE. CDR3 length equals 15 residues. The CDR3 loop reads CASSVGAGVAGELFF. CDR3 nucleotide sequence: TGTGCCAGCAGCGTAGGGGCAGGGGTCGCCGGGGAGCTGTTTTTT.

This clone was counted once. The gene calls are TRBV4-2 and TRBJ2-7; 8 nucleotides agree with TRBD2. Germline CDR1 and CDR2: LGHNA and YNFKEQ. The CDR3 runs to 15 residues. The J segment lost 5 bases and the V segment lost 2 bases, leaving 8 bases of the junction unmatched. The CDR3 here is CASSQTGAGDHEQYF. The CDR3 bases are TGTGCCAGCAGCCAAACGGGAGCGGGAGACCACGAGCAGTACTTC.

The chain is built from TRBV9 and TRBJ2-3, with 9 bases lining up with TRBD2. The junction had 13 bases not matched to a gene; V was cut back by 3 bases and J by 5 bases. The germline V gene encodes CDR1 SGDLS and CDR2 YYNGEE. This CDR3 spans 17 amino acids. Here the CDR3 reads CASSATNSGSRGDTQYF. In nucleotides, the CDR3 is TGTGCCAGCAGCGCCACGAATAGCGGGAGTCGTGGAGATACGCAGTATTTT.

The CDR3 sequence: CASTTFGTWDEQFF. CDR3 nucleotides: TGTGCCAGCACCACATTCGGGACTTGGGATGAGCAGTTCTTC. The V gene is TRBV7-9, the J gene TRBJ2-1; D is perhaps TRBD2 (6 bases). The V end was cut by 7 bases, the J end by 8 bases, with 18 bases between. Looked up from germline, CDR1 is SEHNR and CDR2 is FQNEAQ (reference sequence). This CDR3 contains 14 residues.

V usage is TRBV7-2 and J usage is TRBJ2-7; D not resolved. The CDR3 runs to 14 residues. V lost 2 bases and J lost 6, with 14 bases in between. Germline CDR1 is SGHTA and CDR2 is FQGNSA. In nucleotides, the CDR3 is TGTGCCAGCAGCTTAAGCCATCCTGAGCGCGAGCAGTACTTC. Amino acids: CASSLSHPEREQYF. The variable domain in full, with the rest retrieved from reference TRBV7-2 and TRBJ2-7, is GAGVSQSPSNKVTEKGKDVELRCDPISGHTALYWYRQSLGQGLEFLIYFQGNSAPDKSGLPSDRFSAERTGGSVSTLTIQRTQQEDSAVYLCASSLSHPEREQYFGPGTRLTVT.

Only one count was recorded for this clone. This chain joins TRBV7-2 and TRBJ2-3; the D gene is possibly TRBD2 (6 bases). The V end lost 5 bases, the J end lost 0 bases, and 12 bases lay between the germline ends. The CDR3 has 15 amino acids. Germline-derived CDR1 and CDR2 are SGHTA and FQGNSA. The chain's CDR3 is CASSHPGLSTDTQYF. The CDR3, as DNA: TGTGCCAGCAGCCACCCGGGACTCAGCACAGATACGCAGTATTTT.

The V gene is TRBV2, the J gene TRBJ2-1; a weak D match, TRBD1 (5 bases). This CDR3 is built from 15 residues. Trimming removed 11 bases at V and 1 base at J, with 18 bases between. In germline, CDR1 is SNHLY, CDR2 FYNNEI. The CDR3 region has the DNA TGTGCCGGCGGCAGGGATCCGGTGTCCTACAATGAGCAGTTCTTC. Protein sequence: CAGGRDPVSYNEQFF.

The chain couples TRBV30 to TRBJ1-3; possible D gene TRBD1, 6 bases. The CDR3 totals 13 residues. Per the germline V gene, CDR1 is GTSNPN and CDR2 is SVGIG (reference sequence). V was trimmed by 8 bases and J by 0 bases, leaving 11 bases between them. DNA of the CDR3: TGTGCCCGGGACACCGACTCTGGAAACACCATATATTTT. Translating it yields CARDTDSGNTIYF.

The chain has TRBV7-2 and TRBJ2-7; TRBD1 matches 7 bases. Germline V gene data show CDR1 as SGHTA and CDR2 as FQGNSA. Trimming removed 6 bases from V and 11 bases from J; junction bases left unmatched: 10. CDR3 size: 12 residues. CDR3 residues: CASSRGQSLEYF. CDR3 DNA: TGTGCCAGCAGTCGGGGACAGTCCCTTGAGTACTTC.

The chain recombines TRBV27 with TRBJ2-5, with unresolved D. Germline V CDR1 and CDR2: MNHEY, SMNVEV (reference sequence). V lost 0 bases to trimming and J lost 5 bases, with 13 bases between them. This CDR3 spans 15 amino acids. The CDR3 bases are TGTGCCAGCAGTTTATCGATGGCCACCACGGAGACCCAGTACTTC. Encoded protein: CASSLSMATTETQYF.

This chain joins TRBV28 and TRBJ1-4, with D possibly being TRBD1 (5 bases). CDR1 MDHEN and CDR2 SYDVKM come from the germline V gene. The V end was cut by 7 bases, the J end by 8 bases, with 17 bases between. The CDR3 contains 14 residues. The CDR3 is CASNLGLGGEKLFF. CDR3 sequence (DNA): TGTGCCAGCAATTTGGGGCTTGGAGGGGAAAAACTGTTTTTT.

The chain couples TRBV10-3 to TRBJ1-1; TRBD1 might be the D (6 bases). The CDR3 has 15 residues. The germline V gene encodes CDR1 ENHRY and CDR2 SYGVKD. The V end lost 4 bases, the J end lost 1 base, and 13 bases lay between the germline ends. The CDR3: CAISVNQQGNTEAFF. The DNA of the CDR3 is TGTGCCATCAGTGTCAACCAACAGGGGAACACTGAAGCTTTCTTT.

CDR3: CASSVTNSGPLHF. The DNA of the CDR3 is TGTGCCAGCAGCGTTACAAATTCAGGACCCCTCCACTTT. This chain joins TRBV5-5 and TRBJ1-6; D is ambiguous. In germline, CDR1 is SGHKS, CDR2 YYEKEE (reference sequence). CDR3 length equals 13 residues. V gave up 4 bases and J gave up 12 bases, with 14 bases separating them.